This TCR beta chain was obtained from a study of response to subunit inactivated influenza vaccine. Regarding the study as a whole: That few new T cells are recruited by each seasonal influenza vaccination was the authors' suggestion.

V lost 0 bases, J lost 3 bases, and 12 bases lay in between. Germline V lookup: CDR1 MNHEY, CDR2 SVGAGI. The CDR3 loop spans 15 amino acids. Points on this clonotype: What it recognizes is unknown.

TCRdb re-called the RT-PCR reads with MiXCR, one entry per CDR3 protein. This table holds some 480,000 distinct CDR3 sequences, approximately 11% found once. The origin of this receptor is a man aged 50-60 years who received an inactivated influenza vaccine. The chain is built from TRBV6-5 and TRBJ2-7; D is uncertain. The sample here was PBMCs from blood, taken roughly 6 weeks after vaccination. DNA of the CDR3: TGTGCCAGCAGTTACTCTGCAGGATACAACTACGAGCAGTACTTC. Protein sequence: CASSYSAGYNYEQYF.